This is a list of T cell receptor beta chains from one sample in a study of shared T cell receptors in the human thymus. Assay used: immunoSEQ multiplex PCR; TCRdb lists only in-frame clones, some missing. This sample has about 660,000 clones, with around nine tenths found just once. The sample was also reused in another study, on human thymus T cells.

The sample comprised thymocytes. These receptors originate from a boy under two years old with a congenital heart defect. CDR3s include the opening cysteine and the closing phenylalanine or tryptophan. Each record gives: CDR3 protein, CDR3 DNA, J gene, clone size, D gene, V gene. D genes are given only for firm matches. Size tells how often a clone was seen (once, few, many) or the class of an expanded clone, and some rows leave it out.

CDR3: CASSPRPETGLAVYEQYF
DNA: TGTGCCAGCAGCCCTCGACCGGAGACGGGACTAGCGGTCTACGAGCAGTACTTC
J: TRBJ2-7
size: NA
D: TRBD2
V: TRBV7-6

CDR3: CASSLPRGVDNEQFF
DNA: TGTGCCAGCAGCCTCCCCCGGGGGGTCGACAATGAGCAGTTCTTC
J: TRBJ2-1
size: NA
D: TRBD2
V: TRBV11-1

CDR3: CASGQGGHQPQHF
DNA: TGTGCCAGCGGCCAGGGAGGTCATCAGCCCCAGCATTTT
J: TRBJ1-5
size: NA
D: NA
V: TRBV28

CDR3: CASSWRPGDYEQYF
DNA: TGCGCCAGCAGCTGGCGGCCAGGGGACTACGAGCAGTACTTC
J: TRBJ2-7
size: NA
D: NA
V: TRBV5-1

CDR3: CASSLSGTDLYEQYF
DNA: TGTGCCAGCTCCTTGAGCGGGACGGACCTCTACGAGCAGTACTTC
J: TRBJ2-7
size: NA
D: TRBD2
V: TRBV6-5

CDR3: CASSSPGLAGGPPAYEQYF
DNA: TGCGCCAGCAGCTCACCGGGACTAGCGGGAGGGCCTCCGGCATACGAGCAGTACTTC
J: TRBJ2-7
size: NA
D: TRBD2
V: TRBV5-1

CDR3: CASSLALLAKNIQYF
DNA: TGTGCCAGCAGCTTGGCCTTACTAGCCAAAAACATTCAGTACTTC
J: TRBJ2-4
size: NA
D: NA
V: TRBV5-8

CDR3: CASSAGTSGGYEQFF
DNA: TGTGCCAGCAGCGCCGGGACTAGCGGGGGCTATGAGCAGTTCTTC
J: TRBJ2-1
size: once
D: TRBD2
V: TRBV6-5

CDR3: CASSVGLAGLHTQYF
DNA: TGTGCCAGCAGCGTAGGACTAGCGGGGCTTCATACGCAGTATTTT
J: TRBJ2-3
size: few
D: TRBD2
V: TRBV9

CDR3: CASSFGWDRGEAFF
DNA: TGTGCCAGCAGTTTCGGATGGGACAGGGGTGAAGCTTTCTTT
J: TRBJ1-1
size: NA
D: TRBD1
V: TRBV27

CDR3: CAISEPSSGLAPSGKYNEQFF
DNA: TGTGCCATCAGTGAGCCGTCTTCGGGACTAGCCCCCAGTGGGAAGTACAATGAGCAGTTCTTC
J: TRBJ2-1
size: NA
D: TRBD2
V: TRBV10-3

CDR3: CASSYRGLSYEQYF
DNA: TGTGCCAGCAGTTACAGGGGCTTGTCCTACGAGCAGTACTTC
J: TRBJ2-7
size: NA
D: TRBD1
V: TRBV28

CDR3: CASSYRRQGGSYGYTF
DNA: TGTGCCAGCAGTTATCGCAGACAGGGGGGTTCCTATGGCTACACCTTC
J: TRBJ1-2
size: NA
D: TRBD1
V: TRBV6-5

CDR3: CASSLAQGNEQFF
DNA: TGTGCCAGCAGCTTGGCGCAGGGTAATGAGCAGTTCTTC
J: TRBJ2-1
size: NA
D: NA
V: TRBV5-6

CDR3: CASSSPGQGRTGELFF
DNA: TGTGCCAGCAGCTCCCCGGGACAGGGTAGAACCGGGGAGCTGTTTTTT
J: TRBJ2-2
size: NA
D: TRBD1
V: TRBV11-2

CDR3: CAWTPGLAVDTRQYF
DNA: TGTGCCTGGACCCCGGGACTAGCGGTGGATACAAGGCAGTACTTC
J: TRBJ2-7
size: NA
D: TRBD2
V: TRBV30

CDR3: CASPKRKGLAGEGSRDTQYF
DNA: TGCGCCAGCCCAAAGAGAAAGGGACTAGCGGGAGAAGGGTCGCGAGATACGCAGTATTTT
J: TRBJ2-3
size: NA
D: TRBD2
V: TRBV10-1

CDR3: CASSTGTQGGTDTQYF
DNA: TGCGCCAGCAGCACCGGAACACAGGGCGGCACAGATACGCAGTATTTT
J: TRBJ2-3
size: NA
D: NA
V: TRBV5-1

CDR3: CASSSGEGTDTQYF
DNA: TGTGCCAGCAGCTCCGGAGAGGGCACAGATACGCAGTATTTT
J: TRBJ2-3
size: NA
D: NA
V: TRBV7-6

CDR3: CASSARLAGYEQYF
DNA: TGTGCCAGCAGTGCGCGGCTAGCGGGATACGAGCAGTACTTC
J: TRBJ2-7
size: NA
D: TRBD2
V: TRBV2

CDR3: CASSLRRGYTF
DNA: TGTGCCAGCAGTTTGCGTCGTGGCTACACCTTC
J: TRBJ1-2
size: NA
D: NA
V: TRBV28

CDR3: CASSLLAGGPPNTGELFF
DNA: TGTGCCAGCAGTTTACTAGCGGGAGGGCCCCCGAACACCGGGGAGCTGTTTTTT
J: TRBJ2-2
size: NA
D: TRBD2
V: TRBV27

CDR3: CASSSDGTAYSNQPQHF
DNA: TGTGCCAGCAGCTCCGACGGGACAGCATATAGCAATCAGCCCCAGCATTTT
J: TRBJ1-5
size: once
D: TRBD1
V: TRBV5-5

CDR3: CASHGGRYTGELFF
DNA: TGTGCCAGTCATGGGGGCAGATACACCGGGGAGCTGTTTTTT
J: TRBJ2-2
size: once
D: NA
V: TRBV19

CDR3: CASSLGTGGSSEQYF
DNA: TGTGCCAGCAGCTTAGGGACAGGGGGTAGTTCCGAGCAGTACTTC
J: TRBJ2-7
size: few
D: TRBD1
V: TRBV7-2

CDR3: CSVVEGASGTSGRRPDTQYF
DNA: TGCAGCGTTGTCGAGGGAGCCTCCGGGACTAGCGGGAGAAGACCGGATACGCAGTATTTT
J: TRBJ2-3
size: once
D: TRBD2
V: TRBV29-1

CDR3: CASSAKPRDRRADTQYF
DNA: TGTGCCAGCAGTGCCAAACCGCGGGACAGGCGGGCAGATACGCAGTATTTT
J: TRBJ2-3
size: NA
D: TRBD1
V: TRBV27

CDR3: CATSRLQGAGANVLTF
DNA: TGTGCCACCAGCAGACTCCAGGGGGCTGGGGCCAACGTCCTGACTTTC
J: TRBJ2-6
size: NA
D: TRBD1
V: TRBV15

CDR3: CASSPSGRCGYTF
DNA: TGTGCCAGCAGCCCCTCGGGTAGATGTGGCTACACCTTC
J: TRBJ1-2
size: NA
D: NA
V: TRBV7-9

CDR3: CASGAGKETQYF
DNA: TGTGCCAGCGGGGCGGGGAAAGAGACCCAGTACTTC
J: TRBJ2-5
size: NA
D: NA
V: TRBV7-9

CDR3: CASSLASGTEVYEQYF
DNA: TGTGCCAGCAGCTTAGCCTCCGGGACAGAGGTCTACGAGCAGTACTTC
J: TRBJ2-7
size: once
D: TRBD1
V: TRBV7-2

CDR3: CASSLRGEAFF
DNA: TGTGCCAGCAGCTTAAGAGGGGAAGCTTTCTTT
J: TRBJ1-1
size: NA
D: NA
V: TRBV5-8

CDR3: CASSSTPSGQFF
DNA: TGTGCCAGCAGTTCCACCCCGAGCGGTCAGTTCTTC
J: TRBJ2-1
size: NA
D: NA
V: TRBV27

CDR3: CASSPRTSGSTYNEQFF
DNA: TGTGCCAGCAGTCCCCGGACTAGCGGGTCAACCTACAATGAGCAGTTCTTC
J: TRBJ2-1
size: NA
D: TRBD2
V: TRBV28

CDR3: CASSTPFEEPQHF
DNA: TGTGCCAGCAGCACTCCCTTCGAGGAGCCCCAGCATTTT
J: TRBJ1-5
size: NA
D: NA
V: TRBV6-1

CDR3: CSARQGQGYTF
DNA: TGCAGTGCTAGGCAGGGGCAGGGCTACACCTTC
J: TRBJ1-2
size: NA
D: NA
V: TRBV20-1

CDR3: CASSPLARCNEQFF
DNA: TGTGCCAGCTCACCCCTAGCCAGGTGCAATGAGCAGTTCTTC
J: TRBJ2-1
size: NA
D: NA
V: TRBV18

CDR3: CSVGAVEGGRHNEQFF
DNA: TGCAGCGTTGGGGCTGTCGAGGGTGGTAGGCACAATGAGCAGTTCTTC
J: TRBJ2-1
size: NA
D: NA
V: TRBV29-1

CDR3: CASSGGQGGTDTQYF
DNA: TGTGCCAGTAGCGGCGGACAGGGGGGCACAGATACGCAGTATTTT
J: TRBJ2-3
size: NA
D: TRBD1
V: TRBV19

CDR3: CASSLGGRLRFYEQYF
DNA: TGTGCCAGCAGCTTAGGCGGGAGACTACGATTCTACGAGCAGTACTTC
J: TRBJ2-7
size: NA
D: TRBD2
V: TRBV7-2

CDR3: CASSTGTATYEQYF
DNA: TGTGCCAGCAGTACCGGGACAGCTACCTACGAGCAGTACTTC
J: TRBJ2-7
size: NA
D: TRBD1
V: TRBV2

CDR3: CASSSAGAGRISSYEQYF
DNA: TGTGCCAGCAGCTCCGCTGGGGCCGGGAGGATAAGCTCCTACGAGCAGTACTTC
J: TRBJ2-7
size: once
D: TRBD2
V: TRBV5-6

CDR3: CASSFLRDRGRGEQYF
DNA: TGTGCCAGCAGTTTCCTCCGGGACAGGGGAAGAGGTGAGCAGTACTTC
J: TRBJ2-7
size: NA
D: TRBD1
V: TRBV27

CDR3: CASSQAAGPNQPQHF
DNA: TGCGCCAGCAGCCAAGCGGCGGGTCCCAATCAGCCCCAGCATTTT
J: TRBJ1-5
size: NA
D: NA
V: TRBV4-3

CDR3: CAWRPVQGASYEQYF
DNA: TGTGCCTGGAGACCCGTCCAAGGGGCGAGCTACGAGCAGTACTTC
J: TRBJ2-7
size: NA
D: NA
V: TRBV30

CDR3: CASSAAGGPTDTQYF
DNA: TGTGCCAGCAGCGCAGCGGGAGGTCCGACAGATACGCAGTATTTT
J: TRBJ2-3
size: NA
D: TRBD2
V: TRBV7-9

CDR3: CASSLHLTSGYEQYF
DNA: TGTGCCAGCAGCTTGCACCTGACTAGCGGCTACGAGCAGTACTTC
J: TRBJ2-7
size: NA
D: TRBD2
V: TRBV5-4

CDR3: CSVRDRGETQYF
DNA: TGCAGCGTCCGTGACAGGGGAGAGACCCAGTACTTC
J: TRBJ2-5
size: NA
D: TRBD1
V: TRBV29-1